Listed here are 27 T cell receptor beta chains from one sample, sequenced in a study of regulatory T cells in long-lasting Graves disease. The time point was: newly diagnosed GD, antithyroid drugs for less than 3 months. The authors made the TCR library using RNA they extracted from PBMCs. CDR3 regions were amplified by Arm-PCR using iRepertoire HTBI primers to build TCR beta libraries. TCRdb called the multiplex PCR reads again in MiXCR, with one record for every CDR3 protein. In the table there are approximately 480,000 distinct CDR3 sequences, roughly 15% of which are singletons. A further study also used this sample, focusing on T cells in Graves' hyperthyroidism and ophthalmopathy.

The sequences come from peripheral blood mononuclear cells (PBMCs), collected at new diagnosis, from a patient treated with antithyroid drugs. The receptors come from a man aged 35-49 years with Graves disease.

This clonotype has more than one count but fewer than ten. The chain combines TRBV27 with TRBJ2-1; D is perhaps TRBD2 (6 bases). Germline V gene data show CDR1 as MNHEY and CDR2 as SMNVEV (reference sequence). The CDR3 totals 14 residues. Deletions cut 5 bases from V and 10 bases from J, with 18 bases between. The DNA of the CDR3 is TGTGCCAGCAGTGCCCGGCGGCGGGACGGGGAGCAGTTCTTC. This translates into CASSARRRDGEQFF.

The chain joins TRBV20-1 to TRBJ1-6; TRBD1 matches 7 bases. The germline V gene encodes CDR1 DFQATT and CDR2 SNEGSKA (reference sequence). Trimming took 5 bases from V and 7 from J; bases not matched to a gene: 5. The CDR3 is 13 amino acids. The CDR3 bases are TGCAGTGCTCCGGGACAGTGGAATTCACCCCTCCACTTT. Translation: CSAPGQWNSPLHF.

This clonotype was seen repeatedly, ten times or more. V gene TRBV28 combines with J gene TRBJ1-2, with 7 bases fitting TRBD1. This CDR3 contains 15 residues. Germline CDR1 and CDR2: MDHEN and SYDVKM. With 7 bases clipped from V and 0 bases from J, the junction kept 8 bases outside the gene matches. The CDR3 sequence: CASTVGTVANYGYTF. The CDR3 DNA reads TGTGCCAGCACCGTGGGGACAGTCGCTAACTATGGCTACACCTTC.

Only a few counts were recorded for this clonotype. This sequence joins TRBV7-2 and TRBJ2-1, with 9 bases matching TRBD2. Per germline, CDR1 SGHTA and CDR2 FQGNSA. The CDR3 consists of 16 residues. The V segment lost 5 bases and the J segment 7 bases; nucleotides outside the gene matches: 12. CDR3 in amino acids: CASSPREGLAGNEQFF. The CDR3 bases are TGTGCCAGCAGCCCAAGAGAGGGACTAGCTGGGAATGAGCAGTTCTTC.

This clonotype occurred many times. The rearrangement uses TRBV27 and TRBJ1-1; unclear D gene. From germline, CDR1 is MNHEY and CDR2 SMNVEV (reference sequence). The CDR3 loop spans 14 amino acids. The V end was cut by 2 bases, the J end by 4 bases, with 11 bases between. The chain's CDR3 is CASSLSWVGTEAFF. The CDR3 coding sequence is TGTGCCAGCAGTTTAAGTTGGGTCGGCACTGAAGCTTTCTTT.

With respect to this clonotype: A much larger clone sits a single nucleotide away, making a read error possible. This chain connects TRBV29-1 to TRBJ2-1, with 7 bases matching TRBD2. The length of the CDR3 is 13 residues. The V and J ends lost 8 bases and 10 bases, in that order; junction bases with no gene match: 14. The V gene's germline CDR1 is SQVTM and CDR2 ANQGSEA. CDR3 in DNA: TGCAGCTCCCCCTTTGCGGGGGACTACGAGCAGTTCTTC. Its protein is CSSPFAGDYEQFF.

CDR3: CASSFWTGVAKNIQYF. CDR3 bases: TGTGCCAGCAGCTTTTGGACAGGGGTAGCCAAAAACATTCAGTACTTC. The V gene is TRBV11-3, the J gene TRBJ2-4; 9 nucleotides align to TRBD1. The trim removed 3 bases at V and 0 bases at J, leaving 3 bases unmatched. CDR1 and CDR2 (germline): SGHNT, YENEEA. The CDR3 length is 16 residues.

The table lists this clonotype with many counts. The chain joins TRBV30 to TRBJ2-7, with D tentatively TRBD1 (5 bases). The CDR3 length is 12 residues. The V and J ends lost 3 bases and 3 bases respectively, with 9 bases between them. Germline V lookup: CDR1 GTSNPN, CDR2 SVGIG (reference sequence). The CDR3, as DNA: TGTGCCTGGAGCCCCACAGGCTACGAGCAGTACTTC. This codes for CAWSPTGYEQYF.

The genes are TRBV7-9 and TRBJ2-3, with D possibly being TRBD1 or TRBD2 (5 bases each). Germline V CDR1 and CDR2: SEHNR, FQNEAQ (reference sequence). The ends were cut back, 5 bases at V and 4 bases at J, with 10 bases in the middle. The CDR3 is 13 residues long. The CDR3 region has the DNA TGTGCCAGCAGCCCAGGGAGCTCAGATACGCAGTATTTT. It is translated as CASSPGSSDTQYF.

The table lists this clonotype with a few counts. J is TRBJ1-2 and V is TRBV10-2; D not resolved. Germline V gives CDR1 WSHSY, CDR2 SAAADI. Trimming cost V 0 bases and J 2 bases, with 7 bases left between them. This CDR3 comprises 14 residues. For the CDR3, the DNA is TGCGCCAGCAGTGAGTCGGGCGGGAACTATGGCTACACCTTC. Translation gives CASSESGGNYGYTF.

The chain carries TRBV20-1 and TRBJ2-4, with a tentative D call TRBD1 (6 bases). Trimming removed 5 bases from V and 0 bases from J, with 14 bases in between. The V gene's germline CDR1 is DFQATT and CDR2 SNEGSKA (reference sequence). This CDR3 has 15 residues. The CDR3: CSAAKQGIAKNIQYF. The CDR3 coding sequence is TGCAGTGCTGCAAAACAGGGAATAGCCAAAAACATTCAGTACTTC.

As concerns this clonotype: This sequence may be a read error, since a much larger clone differs from it by one base. V usage is TRBV6-2 or TRBV6-3 and J usage is TRBJ2-1; 8 bases map to TRBD2. CDR3 length: 16 residues. The germline CDR1 and CDR2 sequences are MNHEY and SVGEGT. The CDR3 spells CASSYLSGNSYNEQLF. The CDR3 DNA reads as TGTGCCAGCAGTTACCTTAGCGGGAACTCCTACAATGAGCAGCTCTTC.

Concerning this clonotype itself: This may arise from a read error, as a much more abundant clone is one base away. The chain is built from TRBV7-3 and TRBJ1-1; 8 nucleotides align to TRBD1. With V trimmed by 5 bases and J by 4 bases, 3 bases remained unmatched. The CDR3 sequence is 13 residues long. The germline V gene encodes CDR1 SGHTA and CDR2 FQGTGA. The CDR3 protein is CASSQGQGTEAFF. The CDR3, as DNA: TGTGCCAGCAGCCAAGGACAGGGCACTGAAGCTTTCTTT.

At least ten counts were recorded for this clonotype. The chain uses TRBV28 and TRBJ2-7, with TRBD1 matching over 9 bases. Trimming removed 6 bases from V and 3 bases from J; junction bases left unmatched: 12. The germline V gene encodes CDR1 MDHEN and CDR2 SYDVKM. This CDR3 comprises 16 residues. This CDR3 is CASSSTAGQGIYEQYF. The CDR3 coding sequence is TGTGCCAGCAGCTCTACCGCCGGACAGGGGATCTACGAGCAGTACTTC.

This clonotype showed up many times. The J gene is TRBJ2-7, the V gene TRBV5-1; 9 nucleotides line up with TRBD1. V shed 0 bases, J shed 3 bases, and the junction held 7 bases outside the gene matches. CDR3 length: 16 amino acids. Germline lookup yields CDR1 SGHRS and CDR2 YFSETQ. The CDR3: CASSLATGGMVYEQYF. The CDR3 nucleotides read TGCGCCAGCAGCTTGGCAACAGGGGGCATGGTCTACGAGCAGTACTTC. Full variable domain (outside the CDR3, taken from reference TRBV5-1 and TRBJ2-7): KAGVTQTPRYLIKTRGQQVTLSCSPISGHRSVSWYQQTPGQGLQFLFEYFSETQRNKGNFPGRFSGRQFSNSRSEMNVSTLELGDSALYLCASSLATGGMVYEQYFGPGTRLTVT.

This clonotype was counted many times. V gene TRBV20-1 combines with J gene TRBJ2-3; no firm D call. Germline CDR1 is DFQATT and CDR2 is SNEGSKA (reference sequence). The V and J ends lost 4 bases and 3 bases respectively, with 5 bases between them. The CDR3 consists of 11 residues. The CDR3 DNA reads as TGCAGTGCTACCAGGACAGATACGCAGTATTTT. Its protein is CSATRTDTQYF.

The gene calls are TRBV7-9 and TRBJ2-2; TRBD2 matches 8 bases. The V segment lost 4 bases and the J segment 5 bases; nucleotides outside the gene matches: 15. This CDR3 is 18 amino acids long. From germline, CDR1 is SEHNR and CDR2 FQNEAQ (reference sequence). The CDR3 protein is CASSSSRRSGSGTGELFF. The CDR3 DNA reads TGTGCCAGCAGCTCCTCCCGCCGCAGCGGGAGTGGGACCGGGGAGCTGTTTTTT.

V is TRBV5-1 and J is TRBJ2-2; TRBD2 matches at 12 bases. The germline gives CDR1 SGHRS, CDR2 YFSETQ. The CDR3 length is 17 residues. V trimming: 5 bases; J trimming: 0 bases; junction bases outside the gene matches: 5. The CDR3 sequence: CASSTGLAGTNTGELFF. CDR3 nucleotides: TGCGCCAGCAGTACAGGACTAGCGGGAACGAACACCGGGGAGCTGTTTTTT.

The chain uses TRBV29-1 and TRBJ2-2, with 8 bases aligning to TRBD1. V gave up 2 bases and J gave up 5 bases; unmatched junction bases: 7. The CDR3 is made up of 15 amino acids. Germline V gene sequence: CDR1 SQVTM, CDR2 ANQGSEA. The CDR3 loop is CSVERQGAGTGELFF. As DNA, the CDR3 is TGCAGCGTTGAAAGGCAGGGGGCTGGAACCGGGGAGCTGTTTTTT.

The sample holds many counts of this clonotype. The rearrangement links TRBV6-1 to TRBJ2-7; 12 bases line up with TRBD2. CDR1 and CDR2 from the germline V gene are MNHNS and SASEGT. The CDR3 runs to 15 residues. V dropped 1 base and J dropped 4; count of bases not matched to a gene: 2. The CDR3 is CASSEDLAGGYEQYF. Written as DNA, the CDR3 is TGTGCCAGCAGTGAAGACCTAGCGGGAGGGTACGAGCAGTACTTC.

Turning to this clonotype: A much larger clone sits a single nucleotide away, making a read error possible. V and J are TRBV11-3 and TRBJ2-5; D call uncertain. The germline V and J ends were trimmed by 1 base and 4 bases, with 10 bases remaining between them. The germline V gene encodes CDR1 SGHNT and CDR2 YENEEA. The CDR3 extends over 14 amino acids. CDR3 sequence: CASSLVAWAETQYF. In DNA, the CDR3 is TGTGCCAGCAGCTTAGTCGCATGGGCAGAGACCCAGTACTTC.

This clonotype was recorded many times. The chain links TRBV20-1 to TRBJ2-1, with D possibly matching TRBD2 (5 bases). The CDR3 is made up of 12 amino acids. In germline, CDR1 is DFQATT, CDR2 SNEGSKA (reference sequence). Trimming shortened V by 1 base and J by 8 bases, and 9 bases separated the two germline ends. Here the CDR3 reads CSARGVGDEQFF. The DNA of the CDR3 is TGCAGTGCTAGAGGAGTCGGGGATGAGCAGTTCTTC.

The sample holds a few counts of this clonotype. J is TRBJ2-3 and V is TRBV7-9, with 7 bases fitting TRBD2. The V segment lost 1 base and the J segment 0 bases; nucleotides outside the gene matches: 4. CDR1 and CDR2 from the germline V gene are SEHNR and FQNEAQ (reference sequence). The CDR3 runs 16 residues. CDR3 coding DNA: TGTGCCAGCAGCTTAGGGGACTACCCTAGCACAGATACGCAGTATTTT. This gives the protein CASSLGDYPSTDTQYF.

This clonotype was seen a few times. This chain joins TRBV6-5 and TRBJ2-1; TRBD1 is a possible D gene (6 bases). The CDR3 contains 13 residues. The V and J ends lost 4 bases and 6 bases respectively, with 10 bases between them. CDR1 and CDR2 from the germline V gene are MNHEY and SVGAGI. Here the CDR3 reads CASSLQGPNEQFF. CDR3 DNA sequence: TGTGCCAGCAGTTTACAGGGACCCAATGAGCAGTTCTTC.

A note on this clonotype: This may come from a read error, since a much larger clone is one base off. The chain uses TRBV7-9 and TRBJ2-2; 11 bases match TRBD2. Germline loops: CDR1 SEHNR, CDR2 FQNEAQ (reference sequence). The CDR3 has 15 amino acids. The V and J ends lost 5 bases and 4 bases, in that order; junction bases with no gene match: 3. This CDR3 reads CASSGGLAGTGELFF. CDR3 DNA sequence: TGTGCCAGCAGCGGAGGACTAGCGGGCACCGGGGAGCTGTTTTTT.

This clonotype was detected ten times or more. The CDR3 DNA is TGTGCCAGCAGGAACCGGACAGGGGGTGGCTACACCTTC. Amino acids: CASRNRTGGGYTF. The chain is built from TRBV12-3 or TRBV12-4 and TRBJ1-2; 10 positions agree with TRBD1. This CDR3 has 13 amino acids. With V trimmed by 6 bases and J by 7 bases, 5 bases remained unmatched.

This clonotype was seen a handful of times. The chain has TRBV6-1 and TRBJ2-5; unclear D gene. The germline V gene encodes CDR1 MNHNS and CDR2 SASEGT. Trimming shortened V by 5 bases and J by 5 bases, and 12 bases separated the two germline ends. The CDR3 extends over 13 amino acids. The CDR3, as DNA: TGTGCCAGCAGTCGAAACTTGGGGGAGACCCAGTACTTC. It codes for CASSRNLGETQYF.